The 17 T cell receptor beta chains below come from one sample, sequenced in a study of early T cells in non-severe SARS-CoV-2 infection. MiXCR, applied by TCRdb to the 5' RACE reads, yields one record per CDR3 protein. The sample lists fewer than 85,000 distinct CDR3 sequences, approximately 14% occurring once. Specimen: whole blood, collected at baseline. The receptors were gathered from an adult who was a healthcare worker with PCR-confirmed SARS-CoV-2 infection or an uninfected control (not recorded which).

J is TRBJ2-7 and V is TRBV5-5; D unresolved. V dropped 4 bases and J dropped 7 bases, with 24 bases sitting between them. The germline gives CDR1 SGHKS, CDR2 YYEKEE (reference sequence). This CDR3 is 16 amino acids long. CDR3 sequence (DNA): TGTGCCAGCAGCCCGTCTCAAGCTTCCCCCCTCTGGGAGCAGTACTTC. Translating gives CASSPSQASPLWEQYF.

Only a few counts were recorded for this clonotype. The chain links TRBV18 to TRBJ2-3; D gene unclear. The CDR3 is 12 residues long. Germline V gene sequence: CDR1 KGHSH, CDR2 LQKENI. Trimming pared 1 base from V and 4 bases from J, leaving 3 bases between. DNA of the CDR3: TGTGCCAGCTCACCACGGGCAGATACGCAGTATTTT. Amino acids: CASSPRADTQYF. Full variable domain (missing parts from reference TRBV18 and TRBJ2-3): NAGVMQNPRHLVRRRGQEARLRCSPMKGHSHVYWYRQLPEEGLKFMVYLQKENIIDESGMPKERFSAEFPKEGPSILRIQQVVRGDSAAYFCASSPRADTQYFGPGTRLTVL.

Only a few counts were recorded for this clonotype. The J gene is TRBJ2-1, the V gene TRBV20-1, with a weak D call TRBD2 (6 bases). V lost 2 bases and J 9 bases, leaving 14 bases between the germline ends. There are 13 residues in the CDR3. Germline V gene lookup returns CDR1 DFQATT and CDR2 SNEGSKA (reference sequence). CDR3 amino acids: CSARWRGLGEQFF. For the CDR3, the DNA is TGCAGTGCTAGATGGAGGGGCTTGGGTGAGCAGTTCTTC.

This clonotype was counted only a few times. This chain connects TRBV7-3 to TRBJ2-5; TRBD1 matches 9 bases. Germline V lookup: CDR1 SGHTA, CDR2 FQGTGA. This CDR3 region has 13 residues. J lost 4 bases, V lost 5 bases, and 2 bases had no gene match. CDR3 bases: TGTGCCAGCAGCCCGGGACAGGGAGAGACCCAGTACTTC. Its protein is CASSPGQGETQYF.

Ten or more counts support this clonotype. V gene TRBV28 combines with J gene TRBJ2-7, with 9 positions matching TRBD1. Trimming removed 9 bases from V and 1 base from J; junction bases left unmatched: 1. Germline-derived CDR1 and CDR2 are MDHEN and SYDVKM. This CDR3 spans 12 amino acids. The CDR3 protein is CASGQGSYEQYF. The CDR3 bases are TGTGCCAGTGGACAGGGGTCCTACGAGCAGTACTTC. Together with reference TRBV28 and TRBJ2-7, the CDR3 gives the full variable domain: DVKVTQSSRYLVKRTGEKVFLECVQDMDHENMFWYRQDPGLGLRLIYFSYDVKMKEKGDIPEGYSVSREKKERFSLILESASTNQTSMYLCASGQGSYEQYFGPGTRLTVT.

The gene calls are TRBV6-5 and TRBJ2-3; possibly TRBD2 for D (6 bases). The CDR3 consists of 16 residues. Germline assignment: CDR1 MNHEY and CDR2 SVGAGI. V was cut by 2 bases and J by 2 bases, with 14 bases left in between. The CDR3 spells CASSYALAEPTDTQYF. CDR3 coding DNA: TGTGCCAGCAGTTACGCCTTAGCGGAACCCACAGATACGCAGTATTTT.

The V call is TRBV28, the J call TRBJ2-2, with TRBD2 identical over 7 bases. Germline-derived CDR1 and CDR2 are MDHEN and SYDVKM. This CDR3 has 14 residues. Germline trimming cut 8 bases from V and 5 bases from J; bases unmatched to any gene: 8. The CDR3 nucleotides read TGTGCCAGCTTTGGGAGGGGTATGACCGGGGAGCTGTTTTTT. It encodes CASFGRGMTGELFF.

This clonotype was counted once. V and J are TRBV12-3 or TRBV12-4 and TRBJ2-7; 9 bases line up with TRBD2. V was clipped by 1 base and J by 3 bases; unmatched bases: 10. The CDR3 sequence is 17 residues long. The CDR3 region has the DNA TGTGCCAGCAGTTTAGGGGGACTAGCCGAAATCTTCTACGAGCAGTACTTC. This translates into CASSLGGLAEIFYEQYF.

The chain couples TRBV18 to TRBJ1-3; 7 positions match TRBD1. J lost 0 bases, V lost 3 bases, and 8 bases had no gene match. This CDR3 region has 17 residues. Germline CDR1 KGHSH, CDR2 LQKENI. CDR3 in amino acids: CASSPQPTGRSGNTIYF. CDR3 bases: TGTGCCAGCTCACCGCAACCGACAGGGCGCTCTGGAAACACCATATATTTT.

The chain is built from TRBV6-5 and TRBJ2-7; 10 nucleotides match TRBD1. V dropped 6 bases and J dropped 5; count of bases not matched to a gene: 4. Germline assignment: CDR1 MNHEY and CDR2 SVGAGI. CDR3 length: 13 amino acids. CDR3: CASRGDRGDEQYF. DNA of the CDR3: TGTGCCAGCAGAGGGGACAGGGGCGACGAGCAGTACTTC.

This clonotype was observed a handful of times. The chain combines TRBV7-6 with TRBJ2-5, with D perhaps TRBD1 or TRBD2 (6 bases each). In germline, CDR1 is SGHVS, CDR2 FNYEAQ. V gave up 5 bases and J gave up 6 bases, with 10 bases separating them. This CDR3 is built from 12 residues. CDR3 DNA: TGTGCCAGCAGCGTAGGGGGGAAGACCCAGTACTTC. Translated, it gives CASSVGGKTQYF.

This chain links TRBV27 with TRBJ2-7; D is perhaps TRBD2 (6 bases). This CDR3 spans 17 amino acids. CDR1 MNHEY and CDR2 SMNVEV come from the germline V gene (reference sequence). V lost 4 bases, J lost 3 bases, and 22 bases lay in between. CDR3 coding DNA: TGTGCCAGCAGTTCAACCCGCCGTAGCGGTCCGCGCTACGAGCAGTACTTC. This translates into CASSSTRRSGPRYEQYF.

The CDR3 is CASSPEQGSLPQYF. The CDR3 nucleotides are TGTGCCAGCTCACCAGAGCAGGGGTCCCTTCCGCAGTATTTT. The chain combines TRBV18 with TRBJ2-3, with D perhaps matching TRBD1 (6 bases). The CDR3 is made up of 14 amino acids. Germline V lookup: CDR1 KGHSH, CDR2 LQKENI. V lost 2 bases, J lost 10 bases, and 16 bases lay in between.

The J gene is TRBJ2-3, the V gene TRBV9; 11 positions agree with TRBD2. Germline V gene lookup returns CDR1 SGDLS and CDR2 YYNGEE. V lost 4 bases and J lost 7; bases outside the gene matches: 8. CDR3 length equals 15 residues. CDR3 sequence (DNA): TGTGCCAGCAGCTTTACTAGCGGGAGCGGAAATACGCAGTATTTT. Translation gives CASSFTSGSGNTQYF.

In this sample, this clonotype turned up a few times. The chain carries TRBV7-9 and TRBJ1-4; TRBD1 matches 7 bases. CDR1 SEHNR and CDR2 FQNEAQ come from the germline V gene (reference sequence). The CDR3 runs to 12 residues. V shed 8 bases and J 8 bases; nucleotides not matched to a gene: 5. This chain's CDR3 is CASRQGREKLFF. DNA for the CDR3: TGTGCCAGCCGACAGGGACGCGAAAAACTGTTTTTT.

This clonotype was observed a few times. The rearrangement uses TRBV29-1 and TRBJ2-5; no firm D call. This CDR3 has 12 residues. Per germline, CDR1 SQVTM and CDR2 ANQGSEA. Trimming removed 4 bases from V and 5 bases from J, with 11 bases in between. The CDR3 loop is CSVAQSHETQYF. Here the CDR3 DNA reads TGCAGCGTTGCACAGTCCCATGAGACCCAGTACTTC.

The table lists this clonotype with a few counts. The J gene is TRBJ1-1, the V gene TRBV3-1; D uncertain. The CDR3 loop spans 14 amino acids. Trimming removed 1 base from V and 3 bases from J, with 9 bases in between. Germline values: CDR1 LGHDT, CDR2 YNNKEL (reference sequence). Here the CDR3 DNA reads TGTGCCAGCAGCCAAGTAGTCGGTGACACTGAAGCTTTCTTT. It specifies CASSQVVGDTEAFF.